These T cell receptor beta chains were read from a single sample in a study of cytomegalovirus exposure and HLA in healthy donors. The data were produced by immunoSEQ multiplex PCR, yet TCRdb's version contains in-frame clones alone and is incomplete. Among about 160,000 clones, approximately 80% were seen once, and the ten largest hold approximately 7%. The sequencing input was PBMCs. The receptors come from a woman in her 30s in good health and CMV-seropositive. Both conserved end residues are part of each CDR3. Each record gives: D gene, V gene, J gene, clone size, CDR3 protein, CDR3 DNA. The D gene is left open where the match is weak. Clone sizes are given selectively: once, few, many, or a class where the clone is expanded.

D gene: TRBD1; V gene: TRBV6-5; J gene: TRBJ1-1; clone size: .; CDR3 protein: CASSRQGMNTEAFF; CDR3 DNA: TGTGCCAGCAGTAGACAGGGAATGAACACTGAAGCTTTCTTT
D gene: TRBD1; V gene: TRBV6-1; J gene: TRBJ1-2; clone size: .; CDR3 protein: CASSAPVEAGGYGYTF; CDR3 DNA: TGTGCCAGCAGTGCCCCGGTGGAGGCAGGGGGATATGGCTACACCTTC
D gene: TRBD1; V gene: TRBV6-5; J gene: TRBJ1-1; clone size: once; CDR3 protein: CASSYSGQGYTEAFF; CDR3 DNA: TGTGCCAGCAGTTACTCCGGACAGGGCTACACTGAAGCTTTCTTT
D gene: .; V gene: TRBV5-1; J gene: TRBJ2-7; clone size: once; CDR3 protein: CASSLGDYEQYF; CDR3 DNA: TGCGCCAGCAGCTTGGGCGATTACGAGCAGTACTTC
D gene: TRBD1; V gene: TRBV4-2; J gene: TRBJ2-7; clone size: .; CDR3 protein: CASSQGVTLGGISYEQYF; CDR3 DNA: TGTGCCAGCAGCCAAGGTGTTACGTTAGGGGGCATCTCCTACGAGCAGTACTTC
D gene: .; V gene: TRBV5-4; J gene: TRBJ1-2; clone size: .; CDR3 protein: CASSEGPNYGYTF; CDR3 DNA: TGTGCCAGCAGCGAGGGCCCTAACTATGGCTACACCTTC
D gene: TRBD1; V gene: TRBV18; J gene: TRBJ1-5; clone size: once; CDR3 protein: CASSPPAGQGGNQPQHF; CDR3 DNA: TGTGCCAGCTCACCACCGGCGGGACAGGGCGGAAATCAGCCCCAGCATTTT
D gene: TRBD1; V gene: TRBV7-3; J gene: TRBJ1-1; clone size: .; CDR3 protein: CASSLSPRREGAGTEAFF; CDR3 DNA: TGTGCCAGCAGCTTAAGCCCTCGGAGAGAGGGGGCAGGGACTGAAGCTTTCTTT
D gene: .; V gene: TRBV28; J gene: TRBJ1-5; clone size: .; CDR3 protein: CASSSGAGQPQHF; CDR3 DNA: TGTGCCAGCAGCTCAGGGGCGGGTCAGCCCCAGCATTTT
D gene: .; V gene: TRBV5-1; J gene: TRBJ2-7; clone size: .; CDR3 protein: CASRTSDRLEQYF; CDR3 DNA: TGCGCCAGCAGAACGTCCGACAGACTTGAGCAGTACTTC
D gene: TRBD1; V gene: TRBV4-1; J gene: TRBJ2-4; clone size: .; CDR3 protein: CASSPTSGQGGKNIQYF; CDR3 DNA: TGCGCCAGCAGCCCAACCTCGGGACAGGGGGGCAAAAACATTCAGTACTTC
D gene: .; V gene: TRBV7-3; J gene: TRBJ1-1; clone size: .; CDR3 protein: CASSSGTEAFF; CDR3 DNA: TGTGCCAGCAGCTCAGGGACTGAAGCTTTCTTT
D gene: TRBD2; V gene: TRBV7-2; J gene: TRBJ2-2; clone size: .; CDR3 protein: CASSLTGGHTGELFF; CDR3 DNA: TGTGCCAGCAGCTTGACGGGGGGGCACACCGGGGAGCTGTTTTTT
D gene: TRBD1; V gene: TRBV4-1; J gene: TRBJ1-5; clone size: .; CDR3 protein: CASSQDPDREGDQPQHF; CDR3 DNA: TGCGCCAGCAGCCAAGACCCGGACAGGGAGGGCGATCAGCCCCAGCATTTT
D gene: .; V gene: TRBV7-2; J gene: TRBJ1-5; clone size: .; CDR3 protein: CASSLSRGGQPQHF; CDR3 DNA: TGTGCCAGCAGCTTATCCAGGGGAGGGCAGCCCCAGCATTTT
D gene: .; V gene: TRBV27; J gene: TRBJ2-3; clone size: .; CDR3 protein: CASNRAGLTDTQYF; CDR3 DNA: TGTGCCAGCAATCGGGCGGGGCTCACAGATACGCAGTATTTT
D gene: .; V gene: TRBV5-1; J gene: TRBJ2-2; clone size: .; CDR3 protein: CASSPRSGSGELFF; CDR3 DNA: TGCGCCAGCAGCCCGAGGTCGGGGTCCGGGGAGCTGTTTTTT
D gene: .; V gene: TRBV5-4; J gene: TRBJ2-5; clone size: .; CDR3 protein: CASSLVQETQYF; CDR3 DNA: TGTGCCAGCAGCTTGGTACAAGAGACCCAGTACTTC
D gene: .; V gene: TRBV5-5; J gene: TRBJ2-1; clone size: .; CDR3 protein: CASSSLGAVNYNEQFF; CDR3 DNA: TGTGCCAGCAGCTCACTAGGTGCGGTGAACTACAATGAGCAGTTCTTC
D gene: .; V gene: TRBV5-1; J gene: TRBJ2-6; clone size: .; CDR3 protein: CASSLQNSGANVLTF; CDR3 DNA: TGCGCCAGCAGCTTGCAGAACTCTGGGGCCAACGTCCTGACTTTC
D gene: .; V gene: TRBV30; J gene: TRBJ1-1; clone size: .; CDR3 protein: CAWSKPGQNTEAFF; CDR3 DNA: TGTGCCTGGAGTAAACCCGGACAGAACACTGAAGCTTTCTTT
D gene: TRBD2; V gene: TRBV27; J gene: TRBJ2-1; clone size: .; CDR3 protein: CASSPRTSGGALEQFF; CDR3 DNA: TGTGCCAGCAGTCCAAGGACTAGCGGGGGGGCCCTTGAGCAGTTCTTC
D gene: TRBD2; V gene: TRBV6-1; J gene: TRBJ2-1; clone size: .; CDR3 protein: CASSEAPGTSGGDEQFF; CDR3 DNA: TGTGCCAGCAGTGAAGCCCCTGGTACTAGCGGGGGGGATGAGCAGTTCTTC
D gene: TRBD2; V gene: TRBV4-2; J gene: TRBJ2-7; clone size: .; CDR3 protein: CASSQGVTRGGRDEQYF; CDR3 DNA: TGTGCCAGCAGCCAAGGGGTCACGCGGGGGGGCCGCGACGAGCAGTACTTC
D gene: .; V gene: TRBV9; J gene: TRBJ1-2; clone size: .; CDR3 protein: CASSVRSGSYGYTF; CDR3 DNA: TGTGCCAGCAGCGTTCGTTCCGGGTCCTATGGCTACACCTTC
D gene: TRBD2; V gene: TRBV28; J gene: TRBJ2-1; clone size: .; CDR3 protein: CASKILAANNEQFF; CDR3 DNA: TGTGCCAGCAAGATACTAGCGGCTAACAATGAGCAGTTCTTC
D gene: .; V gene: TRBV18; J gene: TRBJ1-5; clone size: .; CDR3 protein: CASSPRGDSPGAQHF; CDR3 DNA: TGTGCCAGCTCACCAAGAGGGGACTCCCCCGGGGCCCAGCATTTT
D gene: TRBD1; V gene: TRBV14; J gene: TRBJ1-5; clone size: .; CDR3 protein: CASSQELRDRGGQPQHF; CDR3 DNA: TGTGCCAGCAGCCAGGAACTCCGGGACAGGGGGGGTCAGCCCCAGCATTTT
D gene: .; V gene: TRBV5-4; J gene: TRBJ2-3; clone size: .; CDR3 protein: CASSLRVTDTQYF; CDR3 DNA: TGTGCCAGCAGCTTGCGTGTCACAGATACGCAGTATTTT
D gene: TRBD1; V gene: TRBV2; J gene: TRBJ2-7; clone size: .; CDR3 protein: CASGGGTGILREQYF; CDR3 DNA: TGTGCCAGCGGCGGAGGGACAGGGATTCTGCGGGAGCAGTACTTC
D gene: TRBD1; V gene: TRBV5-4; J gene: TRBJ2-5; clone size: .; CDR3 protein: CASSSPQGAQETQYF; CDR3 DNA: TGTGCCAGCAGCTCCCCACAGGGGGCCCAAGAGACCCAGTACTTC
D gene: .; V gene: TRBV13; J gene: TRBJ2-5; clone size: .; CDR3 protein: CASSLVPETQYF; CDR3 DNA: TGTGCCAGCAGCTTAGTTCCGGAGACCCAGTACTTC
D gene: TRBD1; V gene: TRBV5-4; J gene: TRBJ1-3; clone size: few; CDR3 protein: CASSFGQGGAGNTIYF; CDR3 DNA: TGTGCCAGCAGCTTCGGACAGGGAGGCGCTGGAAACACCATATATTTT
D gene: .; V gene: TRBV2; J gene: TRBJ1-4; clone size: .; CDR3 protein: CASTRVNEKLFF; CDR3 DNA: TGTGCCAGCACCAGGGTCAACGAAAAACTGTTTTTT
D gene: .; V gene: TRBV6-6; J gene: TRBJ1-4; clone size: few; CDR3 protein: CASSYTGANEKLFF; CDR3 DNA: TGTGCCAGCAGTTACACCGGAGCTAATGAAAAACTGTTTTTT
D gene: TRBD1; V gene: TRBV5-1; J gene: TRBJ2-1; clone size: .; CDR3 protein: CASSLTGGMNEQFF; CDR3 DNA: TGCGCCAGCAGCTTAACAGGGGGCATGAATGAGCAGTTCTTC
D gene: TRBD2; V gene: TRBV5-1; J gene: TRBJ2-1; clone size: few; CDR3 protein: CASSFGGGGYNEQFF; CDR3 DNA: TGCGCCAGCAGCTTTGGTGGGGGGGGATACAATGAGCAGTTCTTC
D gene: .; V gene: TRBV6-1; J gene: TRBJ1-2; clone size: .; CDR3 protein: CASSEGSQSSNYGYTF; CDR3 DNA: TGTGCCAGCAGTGAAGGTTCCCAGTCCTCTAACTATGGCTACACCTTC
D gene: .; V gene: TRBV11-2; J gene: TRBJ1-1; clone size: .; CDR3 protein: CASSLSLSTEAFF; CDR3 DNA: TGTGCCAGCAGCTTAAGCCTTAGCACTGAAGCTTTCTTT
D gene: TRBD1; V gene: TRBV19; J gene: TRBJ1-2; clone size: .; CDR3 protein: CASSIGYGQGNYGYTF; CDR3 DNA: TGTGCCAGTAGTATAGGCTACGGACAGGGAAACTATGGCTACACCTTC
D gene: .; V gene: TRBV4-3; J gene: TRBJ2-6; clone size: .; CDR3 protein: CASSHAYKTASSFSGANVLTF; CDR3 DNA: TGCGCCAGCAGCCACGCCTATAAGACAGCCTCGAGTTTCTCTGGGGCCAACGTCCTGACTTTC
D gene: .; V gene: TRBV6-6; J gene: TRBJ1-2; clone size: .; CDR3 protein: CASSTRGGENYGYTF; CDR3 DNA: TGTGCCAGCAGTACTCGGGGAGGAGAGAACTATGGCTACACCTTC
D gene: .; V gene: TRBV11-1; J gene: TRBJ1-2; clone size: once; CDR3 protein: CASSFGGEDGYTF; CDR3 DNA: TGTGCCAGCAGCTTTGGGGGGGAGGATGGCTACACCTTC
D gene: TRBD1; V gene: TRBV4-1; J gene: TRBJ1-2; clone size: .; CDR3 protein: CASSQPDRALHGYTF; CDR3 DNA: TGCGCCAGCAGCCAACCGGACAGGGCCCTCCATGGCTACACCTTC
D gene: TRBD1; V gene: TRBV6-5; J gene: TRBJ1-5; clone size: .; CDR3 protein: CASSRGGTGGQPQHF; CDR3 DNA: TGTGCCAGCAGTAGAGGGGGGACAGGGGGTCAGCCCCAGCATTTT
D gene: TRBD1; V gene: TRBV9; J gene: TRBJ2-5; clone size: .; CDR3 protein: CASSVGQGLMETQYF; CDR3 DNA: TGTGCCAGCAGCGTAGGACAGGGTCTTATGGAGACCCAGTACTTC
D gene: .; V gene: TRBV7-9; J gene: TRBJ1-1; clone size: once; CDR3 protein: CASSNRDTSGAFF; CDR3 DNA: TGTGCCAGCAGCAACCGGGACACTTCCGGAGCTTTCTTT
D gene: TRBD1; V gene: TRBV6-1; J gene: TRBJ1-1; clone size: .; CDR3 protein: CASRRQGSTEAFF; CDR3 DNA: TGTGCCAGCAGAAGACAGGGGTCCACTGAAGCTTTCTTT
D gene: .; V gene: TRBV30; J gene: TRBJ2-3; clone size: once; CDR3 protein: CAWTKRRLAEDTQYF; CDR3 DNA: TGTGCCTGGACGAAGAGGCGTCTCGCAGAAGATACGCAGTATTTT
D gene: .; V gene: TRBV11-3; J gene: TRBJ2-1; clone size: .; CDR3 protein: CASSLSTGSYNEQFF; CDR3 DNA: TGTGCCAGCAGCCTATCGACGGGCTCCTACAATGAGCAGTTCTTC
D gene: TRBD2; V gene: TRBV27; J gene: TRBJ2-7; clone size: .; CDR3 protein: CASSQKPGLAVYEQYF; CDR3 DNA: TGTGCCAGCAGCCAGAAACCGGGACTAGCGGTCTACGAGCAGTACTTC
D gene: TRBD1; V gene: TRBV5-1; J gene: TRBJ2-3; clone size: .; CDR3 protein: CASSLTGATDTQYF; CDR3 DNA: TGCGCCAGCAGCTTGACAGGGGCCACAGATACGCAGTATTTT
D gene: TRBD1; V gene: TRBV11-2; J gene: TRBJ1-5; clone size: .; CDR3 protein: CASSKTGDDQPQHF; CDR3 DNA: TGTGCCAGCAGCAAAACAGGGGATGATCAGCCCCAGCATTTT
D gene: .; V gene: TRBV30; J gene: TRBJ1-5; clone size: once; CDR3 protein: CAWSLGKNSNQPQHF; CDR3 DNA: TGTGCCTGGTCCCTCGGGAAAAATAGCAATCAGCCCCAGCATTTT
D gene: TRBD1; V gene: TRBV2; J gene: TRBJ2-5; clone size: .; CDR3 protein: CASTLTGPWETQYF; CDR3 DNA: TGTGCCAGCACCCTGACAGGGCCATGGGAGACCCAGTACTTC